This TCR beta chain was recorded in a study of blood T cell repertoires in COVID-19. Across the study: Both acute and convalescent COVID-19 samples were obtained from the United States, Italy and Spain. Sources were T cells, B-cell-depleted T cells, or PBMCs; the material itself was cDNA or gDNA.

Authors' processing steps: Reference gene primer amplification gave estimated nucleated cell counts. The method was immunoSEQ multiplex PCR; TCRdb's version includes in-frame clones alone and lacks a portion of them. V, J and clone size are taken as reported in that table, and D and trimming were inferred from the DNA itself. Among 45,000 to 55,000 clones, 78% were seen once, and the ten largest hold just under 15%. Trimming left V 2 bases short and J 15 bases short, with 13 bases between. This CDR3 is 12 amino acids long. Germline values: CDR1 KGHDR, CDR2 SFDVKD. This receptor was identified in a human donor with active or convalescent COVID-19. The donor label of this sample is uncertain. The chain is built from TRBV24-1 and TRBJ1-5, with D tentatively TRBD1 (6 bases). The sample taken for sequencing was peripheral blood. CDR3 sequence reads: CATSDSDSSVHF. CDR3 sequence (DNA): TGTGCCACCAGTGATTCGGACAGCTCTGTGCATTTT.